This record looks at one T cell receptor beta chain sequence and its context. The antigen is unknown. The data stem from a study of T cell repertoires in cytomegalovirus infection. Study-level background: Shared public TCR beta signatures pointed to both CMV infection and a matching HLA type. General study results and limits: CMV carriers with the relevant HLA were identified by cumulative public TCR beta family frequency. What dominated the ex vivo response were HLA-C-restricted CMV-specific TCR beta clonotypes.

TCRdb itself ran the reads through MiXCR, one entry per CDR3 protein. The repertoire holds 150,000 to 200,000 distinct CDR3 sequences, with 28% as singletons. V dropped 6 bases and J dropped 2; count of bases not matched to a gene: 7. CDR1 is SGHTA, CDR2 FQGTGA, per germline. The CDR3 covers 15 residues. Sequencing was performed on PBMCs. This receptor was identified in a human donor in good health (CMV status not recorded). Some clones in this sample may be carry-over from other donors' samples. V and J are TRBV7-3 and TRBJ2-3; 8 bases are shared with TRBD1. The CDR3 coding sequence is TGTGCCAGCAGTCTCACAGGGGGTCCCACAGATACGCAGTATTTT. Translating it yields CASSLTGGPTDTQYF.